This record looks at one TCR beta chain sequence and its context. An end of the junction differs from the germline gene, which may be a read error. TCRbeta libraries were built with three rounds of nested PCR, modified from ARM-PCR. TCRdb independently ran MiXCR on the multiplex PCR reads; one entry per CDR3 protein. Of roughly 120,000 distinct CDR3 sequences listed, approximately 87% are singletons. These data come from a study of tumor and adjacent non-tumor tissue in lung cancer. No cell sorting was done before RNA was extracted from the tissue. This CDR3 spans 15 amino acids. CDR1 and CDR2 from the germline V gene are SQVTM and ANQGSEA.

This chain connects TRBV29-1 to TRBJ1-1; 8 bases fit TRBD1. The receptor was isolated from a man aged 70 or older with non-small cell lung cancer. The source material was lung tumor tissue. The CDR3 protein is CNVDWPGGWNTEVFF. CDR3 bases: TGCAACGTTGATTGGCCAGGGGGCTGGAACACTGAAGTTTTCTTT.